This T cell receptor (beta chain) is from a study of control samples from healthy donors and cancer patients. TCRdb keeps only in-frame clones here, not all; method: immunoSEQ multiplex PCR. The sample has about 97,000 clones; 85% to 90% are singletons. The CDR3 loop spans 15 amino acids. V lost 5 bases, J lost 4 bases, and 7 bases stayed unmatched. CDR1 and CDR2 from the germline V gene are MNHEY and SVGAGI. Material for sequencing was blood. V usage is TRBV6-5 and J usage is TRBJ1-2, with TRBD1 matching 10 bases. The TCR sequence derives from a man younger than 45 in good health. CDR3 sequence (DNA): TGTGCCAGCAGTCCTGACTGGGACAGGGGCTATGGCTACACCTTC. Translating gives CASSPDWDRGYGYTF.